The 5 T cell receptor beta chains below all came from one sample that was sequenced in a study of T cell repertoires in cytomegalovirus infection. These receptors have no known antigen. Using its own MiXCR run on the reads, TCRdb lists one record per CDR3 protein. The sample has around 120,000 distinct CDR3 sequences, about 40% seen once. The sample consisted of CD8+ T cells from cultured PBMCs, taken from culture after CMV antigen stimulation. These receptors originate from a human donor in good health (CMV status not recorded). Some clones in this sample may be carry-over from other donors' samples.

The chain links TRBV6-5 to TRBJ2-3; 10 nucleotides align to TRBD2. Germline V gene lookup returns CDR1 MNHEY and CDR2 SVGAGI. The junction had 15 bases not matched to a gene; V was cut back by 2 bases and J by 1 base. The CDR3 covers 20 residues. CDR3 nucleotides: TGTGCCAGCAGTTACGAAGCGGGGGGGCGAAAGGAGCCCCGCACAGATACGCAGTATTTT. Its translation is CASSYEAGGRKEPRTDTQYF.

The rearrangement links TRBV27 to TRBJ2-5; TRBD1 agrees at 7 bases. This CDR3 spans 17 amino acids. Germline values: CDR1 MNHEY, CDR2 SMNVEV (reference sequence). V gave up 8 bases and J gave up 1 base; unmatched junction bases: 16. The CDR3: CASSSTGVDLTQETQYF. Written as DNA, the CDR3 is TGTGCCAGCTCTTCAACAGGGGTGGATCTTACCCAAGAGACCCAGTACTTC.

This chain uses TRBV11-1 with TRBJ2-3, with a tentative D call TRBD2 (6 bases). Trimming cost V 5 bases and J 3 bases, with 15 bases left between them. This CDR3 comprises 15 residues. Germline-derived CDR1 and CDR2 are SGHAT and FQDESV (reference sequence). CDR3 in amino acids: CASSRRGFGTDTQYF. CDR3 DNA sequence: TGTGCCAGCAGCCGGCGGGGATTTGGAACAGATACGCAGTATTTT.

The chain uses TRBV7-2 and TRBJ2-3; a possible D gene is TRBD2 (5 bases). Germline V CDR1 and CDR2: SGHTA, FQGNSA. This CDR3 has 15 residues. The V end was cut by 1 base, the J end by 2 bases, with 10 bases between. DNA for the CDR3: TGTGCCAGCAGCTTAGGAGGGCCCTACACAGATACGCAGTATTTT. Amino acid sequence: CASSLGGPYTDTQYF.

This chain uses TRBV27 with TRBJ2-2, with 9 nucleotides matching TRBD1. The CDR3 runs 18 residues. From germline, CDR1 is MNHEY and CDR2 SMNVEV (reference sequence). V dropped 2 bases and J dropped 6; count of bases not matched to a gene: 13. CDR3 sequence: CASSLRALGTGLPGELFF. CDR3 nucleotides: TGTGCCAGCAGTTTAAGGGCGCTCGGGACAGGGTTACCCGGGGAGCTGTTTTTT.